The rows below give T cell receptor beta chains drawn from one sample of a study of blood T cell repertoires in COVID-19. TCRdb keeps only in-frame clones here, not all; method: immunoSEQ multiplex PCR. The data contain some 68,000 clones, roughly nine tenths of them seen just once; the ten biggest clones take up approximately 4.7%. The sequenced sample was peripheral blood. All receptors derive from a man aged 50 or older with active COVID-19. The CDR3 runs from the conserved cysteine through the conserved F or W. Fields, in order: D gene, V gene, CDR3 protein. The D gene is left open where the match is weak.

D gene: NA
V gene: TRBV12-3/TRBV12-4
CDR3 protein: CASSLVLGASYTF

D gene: TRBD1
V gene: TRBV5-1
CDR3 protein: CASSFRAGGGYEQYF

D gene: NA
V gene: TRBV9
CDR3 protein: CASSVVGGFNEQFF

D gene: TRBD2
V gene: TRBV6-5
CDR3 protein: CASSYRPSGASGEQFF

D gene: NA
V gene: TRBV5-4
CDR3 protein: CASSLYLGGPYTDTQYF

D gene: TRBD2
V gene: TRBV5-1
CDR3 protein: CATHRTSGRPSNTGELFF

D gene: NA
V gene: TRBV29-1
CDR3 protein: CSVVSGSTEAFF

D gene: NA
V gene: TRBV5-1
CDR3 protein: CASSEHDEQYF

D gene: TRBD1
V gene: TRBV5-4
CDR3 protein: CASSSTGVNEQFF

D gene: NA
V gene: TRBV2
CDR3 protein: CASSERAGVKDTQYF

D gene: TRBD2
V gene: TRBV11-2
CDR3 protein: CASSKSGIQETQYF

D gene: NA
V gene: TRBV7-6
CDR3 protein: CASSFYGTSSSYNEQFF

D gene: NA
V gene: TRBV5-1
CDR3 protein: CASSLSQGNTIYF

D gene: TRBD1
V gene: TRBV4-3
CDR3 protein: CASSQDIPGQGYSPLHF

D gene: TRBD1
V gene: TRBV7-8
CDR3 protein: CASSLRAGQGLVDEQFF

D gene: NA
V gene: TRBV5-1
CDR3 protein: CASSWGRDYGYTF

D gene: NA
V gene: TRBV7-3
CDR3 protein: CASSASSTAQYF

D gene: NA
V gene: TRBV7-2
CDR3 protein: CASSLLGPTQETQYF

D gene: TRBD1
V gene: TRBV4-1
CDR3 protein: CASSLRTGLNSPLHF

D gene: TRBD1
V gene: TRBV7-9
CDR3 protein: CASSPGQLYEQYF

D gene: NA
V gene: TRBV5-6
CDR3 protein: CASSLQGLDTEAFF

D gene: NA
V gene: TRBV14
CDR3 protein: CASSSDRNPYEQYF

D gene: NA
V gene: TRBV5-1
CDR3 protein: CASSPLPSNQNTEAFF

D gene: TRBD2
V gene: TRBV7-3
CDR3 protein: CASSSTTSGRASDGELFF

D gene: TRBD1
V gene: TRBV9
CDR3 protein: CASSGTGTNEKLFF

D gene: NA
V gene: TRBV11-3
CDR3 protein: CASSSPRGDEKLFF

D gene: TRBD2
V gene: TRBV6-1
CDR3 protein: CASSEQRGNTDTQYF

D gene: NA
V gene: TRBV4-1
CDR3 protein: CASSQGLVSNQPQHF

D gene: NA
V gene: TRBV12-3/TRBV12-4
CDR3 protein: CASTIGGRTEAFF

D gene: TRBD2
V gene: TRBV7-7
CDR3 protein: CASSFGTSGTDTQYF

D gene: NA
V gene: TRBV2
CDR3 protein: CASSDLSSNQPQHF